This TCR beta chain was observed in a study of blood T cell repertoires in COVID-19. At the level of the study: Samples came from the United States, Italy and Spain, spanning acute and convalescent COVID-19. In each case, the material was cDNA or gDNA derived from T cells, B-cell-depleted T cells, or PBMCs.

Germline loops: CDR1 SGHRS, CDR2 YFSETQ. The germline V and J ends were trimmed by 0 bases and 3 bases, with 10 bases remaining between them. The CDR3 spans 16 residues. In the study's own analysis: Reference gene primers were amplified, and this amplification served to estimate nucleated cell counts. The table came from immunoSEQ multiplex PCR; TCRdb's copy has only in-frame clones and leaves some out. V and J calls and clone size are as listed in that table; D and trimming were resolved from the DNA. In the table there are around 200,000 clones, about 89% of which are singletons. Specimen: peripheral blood. This receptor was identified in a man aged 65 to 85 with acute or convalescent COVID-19. The chain recombines TRBV5-1 with TRBJ2-6; possibly TRBD1 for D (6 bases). CDR3 residues: CASSLDRALGANVLTF. Here the CDR3 DNA reads TGCGCCAGCAGCTTGGACAGGGCCCTTGGGGCCAACGTCCTGACTTTC.